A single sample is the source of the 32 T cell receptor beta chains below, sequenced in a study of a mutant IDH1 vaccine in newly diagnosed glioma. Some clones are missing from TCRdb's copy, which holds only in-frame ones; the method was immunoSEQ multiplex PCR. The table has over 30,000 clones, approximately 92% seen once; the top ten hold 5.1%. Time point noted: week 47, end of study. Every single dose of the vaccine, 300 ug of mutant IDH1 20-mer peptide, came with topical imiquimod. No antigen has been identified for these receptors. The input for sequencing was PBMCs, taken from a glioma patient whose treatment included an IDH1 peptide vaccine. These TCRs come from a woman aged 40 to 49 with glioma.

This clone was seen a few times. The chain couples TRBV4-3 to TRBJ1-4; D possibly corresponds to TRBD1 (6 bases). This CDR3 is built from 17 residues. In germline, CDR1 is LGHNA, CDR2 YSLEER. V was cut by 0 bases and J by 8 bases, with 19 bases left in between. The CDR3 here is CASSQDLVGTTGEKLFF. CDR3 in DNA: TGCGCCAGCAGCCAAGATCTGGTGGGGACAACGGGCGAAAAACTGTTTTTT.

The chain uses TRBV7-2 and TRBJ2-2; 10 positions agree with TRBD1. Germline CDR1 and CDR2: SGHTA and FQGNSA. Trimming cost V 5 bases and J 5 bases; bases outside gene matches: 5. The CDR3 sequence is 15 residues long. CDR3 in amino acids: CASSVGQGGTGELFF. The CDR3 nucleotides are TGTGCCAGCAGCGTCGGACAGGGGGGGACCGGGGAGCTGTTTTTT.

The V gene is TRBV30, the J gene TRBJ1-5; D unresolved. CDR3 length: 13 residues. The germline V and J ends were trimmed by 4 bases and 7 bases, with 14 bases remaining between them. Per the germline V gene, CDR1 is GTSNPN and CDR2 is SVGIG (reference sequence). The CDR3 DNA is TGTGCCTGGAATAGGGAAACGATGCAGCCCCAGCATTTT. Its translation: CAWNRETMQPQHF.

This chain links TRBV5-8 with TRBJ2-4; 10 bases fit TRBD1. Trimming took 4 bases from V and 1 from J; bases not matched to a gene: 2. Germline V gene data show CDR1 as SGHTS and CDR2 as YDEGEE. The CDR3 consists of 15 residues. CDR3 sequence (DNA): TGTGCCAGCAGCACGGACAGGGGGGCCAAAAACATTCAGTACTTC. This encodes CASSTDRGAKNIQYF.

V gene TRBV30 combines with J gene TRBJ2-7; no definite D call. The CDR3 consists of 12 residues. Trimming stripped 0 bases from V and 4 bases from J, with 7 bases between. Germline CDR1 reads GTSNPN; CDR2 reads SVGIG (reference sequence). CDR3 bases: TGTGCCTGGAGTGTAAGCGAATACGAGCAGTACTTC. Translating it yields CAWSVSEYEQYF.

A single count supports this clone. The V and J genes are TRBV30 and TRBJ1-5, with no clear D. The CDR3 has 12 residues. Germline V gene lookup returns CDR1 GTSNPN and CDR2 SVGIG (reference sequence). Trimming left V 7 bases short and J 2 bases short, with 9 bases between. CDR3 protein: CAFGGGNQPQHF. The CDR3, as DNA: TGTGCCTTCGGCGGTGGCAATCAGCCCCAGCATTTT. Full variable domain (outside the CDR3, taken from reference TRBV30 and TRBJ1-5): SQTIHQWPATLVQPVGSPLSLECTVEGTSNPNLYWYRQAAGRGLQLLFYSVGIGQISSEVPQNLSASRPQDRQFILSSKKLLLSDSGFYLCAFGGGNQPQHFGDGTRLSIL.

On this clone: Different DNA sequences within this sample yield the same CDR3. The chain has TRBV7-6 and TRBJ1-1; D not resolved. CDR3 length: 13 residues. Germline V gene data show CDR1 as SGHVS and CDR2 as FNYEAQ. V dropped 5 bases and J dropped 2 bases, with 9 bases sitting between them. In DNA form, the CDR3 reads TGTGCCAGCAGCCCGGGCCACAACACTGAAGCTTTCTTT. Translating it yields CASSPGHNTEAFF.

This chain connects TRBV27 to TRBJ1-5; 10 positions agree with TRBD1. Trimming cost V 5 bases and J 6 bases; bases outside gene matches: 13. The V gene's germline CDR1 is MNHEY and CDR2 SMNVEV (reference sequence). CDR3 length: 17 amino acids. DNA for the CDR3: TGTGCCAGCAGTCGCTGGATCGGGACAGGGGAATTTCAGCCCCAGCATTTT. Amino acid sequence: CASSRWIGTGEFQPQHF.

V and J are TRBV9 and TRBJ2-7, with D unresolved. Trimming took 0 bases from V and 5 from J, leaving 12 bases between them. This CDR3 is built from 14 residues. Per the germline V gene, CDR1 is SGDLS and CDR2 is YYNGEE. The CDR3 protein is CASSVGFFSDEQYF. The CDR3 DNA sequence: TGTGCCAGCAGCGTAGGGTTCTTCTCGGACGAGCAGTACTTC. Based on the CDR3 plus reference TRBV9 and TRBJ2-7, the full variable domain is DSGVTQTPKHLITATGQRVTLRCSPRSGDLSVYWYQQSLDQGLQFLIQYYNGEERAKGNILERFSAQQFPDLHSELNLSSLELGDSALYFCASSVGFFSDEQYFGPGTRLTVT.

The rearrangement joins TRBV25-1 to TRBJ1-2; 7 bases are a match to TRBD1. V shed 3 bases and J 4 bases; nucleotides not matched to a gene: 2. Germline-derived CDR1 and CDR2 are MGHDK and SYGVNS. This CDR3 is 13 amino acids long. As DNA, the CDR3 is TGTGCCAGCAGTGAGGGACAGTCCTATGGCTACACCTTC. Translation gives CASSEGQSYGYTF.

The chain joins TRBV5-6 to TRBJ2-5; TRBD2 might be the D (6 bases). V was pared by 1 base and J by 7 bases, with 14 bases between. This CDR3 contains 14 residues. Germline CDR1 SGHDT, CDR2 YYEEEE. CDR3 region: CASSLITLGGTQYF. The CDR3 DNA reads TGTGCCAGCAGCTTGATAACACTGGGAGGGACCCAGTACTTC.

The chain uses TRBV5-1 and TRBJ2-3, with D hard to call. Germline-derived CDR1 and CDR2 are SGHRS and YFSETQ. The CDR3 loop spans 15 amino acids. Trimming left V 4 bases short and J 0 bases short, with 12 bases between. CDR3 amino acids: CASSPPTSSTDTQYF. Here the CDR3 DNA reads TGCGCCAGCAGCCCTCCTACCTCCAGCACAGATACGCAGTATTTT.

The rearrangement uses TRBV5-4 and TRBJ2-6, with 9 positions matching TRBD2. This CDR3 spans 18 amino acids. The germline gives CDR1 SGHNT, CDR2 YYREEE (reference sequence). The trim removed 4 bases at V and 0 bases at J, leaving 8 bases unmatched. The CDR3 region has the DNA TGTGCCAGCAGCCCCCAGCGGGGGGCAATCTCTGGGGCCAACGTCCTGACTTTC. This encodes CASSPQRGAISGANVLTF.

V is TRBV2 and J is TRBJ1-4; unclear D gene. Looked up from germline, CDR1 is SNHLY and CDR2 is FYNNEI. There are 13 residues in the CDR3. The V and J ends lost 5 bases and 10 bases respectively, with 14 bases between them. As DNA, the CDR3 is TGTGCCAGCAGTTCGGACGCAGCGTTAAAACTGTTTTTT. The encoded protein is CASSSDAALKLFF.

CDR3 DNA sequence: TGTGCCAGCAGCCGACGGGACAGGGCCTACGAGCAGTACTTC. It translates to CASSRRDRAYEQYF. V is TRBV7-8 and J is TRBJ2-7; 9 nucleotides match TRBD1. CDR3 length: 14 amino acids. V shed 5 bases and J 2 bases; nucleotides not matched to a gene: 4. The germline V gene encodes CDR1 SGHVS and CDR2 FQNEAQ.

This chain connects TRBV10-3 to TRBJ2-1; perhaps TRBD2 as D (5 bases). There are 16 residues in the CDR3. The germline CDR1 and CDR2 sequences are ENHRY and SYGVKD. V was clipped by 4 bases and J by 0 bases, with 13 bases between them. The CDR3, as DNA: TGTGCCATCAGTGCCCGACCCGGGGTCTCCTACAATGAGCAGTTCTTC. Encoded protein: CAISARPGVSYNEQFF.

The CDR3 nucleotides are TGTGCCAGCAGCCTCAGGGCAGGGGCGAAAGACGAGCAGTACTTC. This gives the protein CASSLRAGAKDEQYF. J is TRBJ2-7 and V is TRBV7-2; a possible D gene is TRBD1 (6 bases). V was cut by 5 bases and J by 5 bases, with 19 bases left in between. CDR1 and CDR2 from the germline V gene are SGHTA and FQGNSA. This CDR3 has 15 residues.

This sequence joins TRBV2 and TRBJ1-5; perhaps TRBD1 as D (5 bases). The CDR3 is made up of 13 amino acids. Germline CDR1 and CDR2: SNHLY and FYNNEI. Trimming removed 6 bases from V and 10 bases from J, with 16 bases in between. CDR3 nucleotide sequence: TGTGCCAGCAGAGGACAAGGGCTAGTTCCCCAGCATTTT. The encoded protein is CASRGQGLVPQHF.

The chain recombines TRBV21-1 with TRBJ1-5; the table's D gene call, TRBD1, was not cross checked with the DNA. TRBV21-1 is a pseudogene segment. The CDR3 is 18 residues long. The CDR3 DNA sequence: TGTGCCAGCAGCAAAGCGCACCCCCGGACAGCTAGCAATCAGCCCCAGCATTTT. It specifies CASSKAHPRTASNQPQHF.

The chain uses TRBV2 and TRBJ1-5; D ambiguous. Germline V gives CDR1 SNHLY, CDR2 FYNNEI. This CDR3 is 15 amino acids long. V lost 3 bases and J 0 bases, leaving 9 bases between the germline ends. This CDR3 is CASSERRNSNQPQHF. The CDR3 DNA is TGTGCCAGCAGTGAGCGGCGGAATAGCAATCAGCCCCAGCATTTT.

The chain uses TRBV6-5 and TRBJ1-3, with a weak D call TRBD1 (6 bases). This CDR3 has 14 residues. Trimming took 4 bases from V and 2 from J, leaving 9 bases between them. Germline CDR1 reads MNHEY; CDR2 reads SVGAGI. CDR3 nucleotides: TGTGCCAGCAGTTTCCGACAGGCTGGAAACACCATATATTTT. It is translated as CASSFRQAGNTIYF.

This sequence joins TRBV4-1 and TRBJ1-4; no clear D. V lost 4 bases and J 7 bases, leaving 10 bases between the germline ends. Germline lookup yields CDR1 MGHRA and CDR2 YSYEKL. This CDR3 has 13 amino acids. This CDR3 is CASSRSGPEKLFF. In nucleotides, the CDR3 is TGCGCCAGCAGCCGCAGCGGGCCTGAAAAACTGTTTTTT.

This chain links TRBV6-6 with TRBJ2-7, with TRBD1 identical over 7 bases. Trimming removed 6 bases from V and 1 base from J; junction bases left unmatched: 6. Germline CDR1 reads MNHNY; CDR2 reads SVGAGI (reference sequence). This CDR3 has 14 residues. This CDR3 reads CASRQGQLSYEQYF. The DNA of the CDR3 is TGTGCCAGCAGGCAGGGACAGCTTTCCTACGAGCAGTACTTC.

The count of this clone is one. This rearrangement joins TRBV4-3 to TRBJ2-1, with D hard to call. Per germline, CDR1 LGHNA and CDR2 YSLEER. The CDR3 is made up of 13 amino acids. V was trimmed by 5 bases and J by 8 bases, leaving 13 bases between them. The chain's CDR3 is CASSSLVGYEQFF. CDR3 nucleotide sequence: TGCGCCAGCAGCTCGCTAGTCGGGTATGAGCAGTTCTTC.

In DNA, the CDR3 is TGTGCCAGTAGTACGCAGGGGGTCGGCTATGGCTACACCTTC. It codes for CASSTQGVGYGYTF. The rearrangement links TRBV19 to TRBJ1-2, with 7 bases aligning to TRBD1. Looked up from germline, CDR1 is LNHDA and CDR2 is SQIVND (reference sequence). This CDR3 has 14 amino acids. Losses at the gene ends were 4 bases for V and 4 bases for J; bases not matched to a gene: 6.

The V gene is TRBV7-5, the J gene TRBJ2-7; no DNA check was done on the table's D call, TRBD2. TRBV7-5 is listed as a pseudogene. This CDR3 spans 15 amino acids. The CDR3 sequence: CARGFGGPSSYEQYF. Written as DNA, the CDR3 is TGTGCCAGAGGGTTCGGGGGGCCGAGCTCCTACGAGCAGTACTTC.

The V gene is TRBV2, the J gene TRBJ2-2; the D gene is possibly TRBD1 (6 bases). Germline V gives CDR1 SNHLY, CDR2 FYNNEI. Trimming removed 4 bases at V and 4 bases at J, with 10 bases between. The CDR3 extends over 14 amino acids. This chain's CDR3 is CASSGEGGTGELFF. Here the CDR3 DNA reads TGTGCCAGCAGTGGTGAAGGGGGCACCGGGGAGCTGTTTTTT.

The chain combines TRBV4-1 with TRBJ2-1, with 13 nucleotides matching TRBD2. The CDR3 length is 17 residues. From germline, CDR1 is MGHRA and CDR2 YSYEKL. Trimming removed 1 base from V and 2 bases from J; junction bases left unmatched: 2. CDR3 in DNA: TGCGCCAGCAGCCAAGGGACTAGCGGGAGTGCCTACAATGAGCAGTTCTTC. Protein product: CASSQGTSGSAYNEQFF.

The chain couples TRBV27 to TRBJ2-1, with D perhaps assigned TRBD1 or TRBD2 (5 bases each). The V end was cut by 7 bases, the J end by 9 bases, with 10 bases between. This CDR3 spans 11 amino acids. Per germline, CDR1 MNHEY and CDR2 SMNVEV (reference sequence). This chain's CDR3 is CASNTGPEQFF. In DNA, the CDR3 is TGTGCCAGCAATACGGGACCTGAGCAGTTCTTC.

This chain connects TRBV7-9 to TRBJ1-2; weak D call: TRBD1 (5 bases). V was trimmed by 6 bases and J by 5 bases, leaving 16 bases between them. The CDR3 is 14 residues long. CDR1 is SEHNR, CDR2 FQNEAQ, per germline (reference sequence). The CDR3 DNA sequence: TGTGCCAGCAGTCGCACCGGGACCGAGTATGGCTACACCTTC. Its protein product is CASSRTGTEYGYTF.

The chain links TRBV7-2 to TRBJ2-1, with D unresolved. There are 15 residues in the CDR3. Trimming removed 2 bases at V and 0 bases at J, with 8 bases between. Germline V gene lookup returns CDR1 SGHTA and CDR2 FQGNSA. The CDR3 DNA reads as TGTGCCAGCAGCTTATTATCATCCTCCTACAATGAGCAGTTCTTC. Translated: CASSLLSSSYNEQFF.

CDR3 sequence reads: CASSQAGDRGNQPQHF. The DNA for the CDR3 is TGCGCCAGCAGCCAAGCGGGTGACAGGGGCAATCAGCCCCAGCATTTT. The chain links TRBV4-1 to TRBJ1-5, with 7 bases aligning to TRBD1. The trim removed 1 base at V and 2 bases at J, leaving 5 bases unmatched. This CDR3 is built from 16 residues. Germline CDR1 MGHRA, CDR2 YSYEKL.